Sample share makes the clone carrying this T cell receptor beta chain medium-sized. Antigen specificity is unknown. This beta chain turned up in a library designed for alpha chains; as an off-target read, its abundance says little. Noted time point: sample taken at primary tumor resection. The study sequenced unsorted whole RNA from tumor, nontumor lung or frozen PBMC. A total of approximately 69 untreated early-stage non-small cell lung cancer patients served as donors. A unique molecular identifier was carried by every single TCR cDNA molecule. TCRdb redid the calling of the 5' RACE reads with MiXCR, one entry per CDR3 protein. The sample contains several thousand distinct CDR3 sequences, about 23% of which appear only once. The record originates from a study of spatial heterogeneity in lung cancer. On the study more broadly: Unique TCR and UMI combinations averaged more than ten appearances each in raw reads. Points from the study as a whole: At tumor resection, ubiquitous expanded TCRs were detected in blood more often than later.

Between the trimmed V and J ends, which lost 6 bases and 0 bases, there was a span of 17 bases. The CDR3 spans 16 residues. The V and J genes are TRBV12-3 or TRBV12-4 and TRBJ2-5; a weak D match, TRBD2 (6 bases). The sample here was PBMCs, taken at surgery. The clonotype originates from a female donor with early-stage non-small cell lung cancer. CDR3: CASSPRGVGDQETQYF. The DNA for the CDR3 is TGTGCCAGCAGCCCGCGCGGGGTAGGAGACCAAGAGACCCAGTACTTC.